These 32 T cell receptor beta chains were all obtained from the same sample, sequenced in a study of cytomegalovirus exposure and HLA in healthy donors. The repertoire was sequenced with immunoSEQ multiplex PCR; TCRdb's copy has only in-frame clones and lacks some. Of about 180,000 clones listed, approximately 90% are singletons. The specimen was PBMCs. These receptors were collected from a woman younger than 45 in good health and CMV-seronegative.

V is TRBV18 and J is TRBJ2-5, with D tentatively TRBD1 (7 bases). V lost 0 bases and J 4 bases, leaving 15 bases between the germline ends. The CDR3 runs 16 residues. Germline CDR1 KGHSH, CDR2 LQKENI. CDR3 nucleotide sequence: TGTGCCAGCTCACCACCGGAGGGGGCCCTAGGAGAGACCCAGTACTTC. Its translation: CASSPPEGALGETQYF.

This clone was seen just once. The chain combines TRBV2 with TRBJ1-2; TRBD1 agrees at 8 bases. This CDR3 region has 12 residues. Germline V lookup: CDR1 SNHLY, CDR2 FYNNEI. After removal of 4 bases from V and 6 bases from J, the junction contained 1 base not matched to a gene. The CDR3 sequence: CASSGTGNGYTF. The CDR3 DNA sequence: TGTGCCAGCAGTGGGACAGGGAATGGCTACACCTTC.

The table lists this clone with a count of one. CDR3 DNA: TGTGCCAGCAGCTTCGGGGGGGGCGCAACCGGGGAGCTGTTTTTT. Its protein product is CASSFGGGATGELFF. This chain links TRBV7-8 with TRBJ2-2, with TRBD2 identical over 8 bases. The J segment lost 5 bases and the V segment lost 3 bases, leaving 5 bases of the junction unmatched. Germline assignment: CDR1 SGHVS and CDR2 FQNEAQ. The CDR3 is 15 residues long.

The chain couples TRBV9 to TRBJ2-1; TRBD2 agrees at 11 bases. Germline V gene data show CDR1 as SGDLS and CDR2 as YYNGEE. The CDR3 is made up of 16 amino acids. The V gene end was trimmed by 3 bases and the J gene end by 7 bases; junction bases not matched to a gene: 9. The DNA for the CDR3 is TGTGCCAGCAGCGCGGGACTAGCGGTCGACTTAAATGAGCAGTTCTTC. This codes for CASSAGLAVDLNEQFF.

The chain has TRBV6-1 and TRBJ1-1, with TRBD1 as a possible D gene (6 bases). CDR1 and CDR2 from the germline V gene are MNHNS and SASEGT. Trimming cost V 6 bases and J 9 bases, with 11 bases left between them. This CDR3 spans 11 amino acids. This chain's CDR3 is CASRIQGKAFF. The DNA of the CDR3 is TGTGCCAGCAGGATACAGGGTAAAGCTTTCTTT.

The chain combines TRBV5-1 with TRBJ2-7; 12 positions agree with TRBD1. This CDR3 contains 15 residues. The J segment lost 4 bases and the V segment lost 4 bases, leaving 6 bases of the junction unmatched. Germline CDR1 SGHRS, CDR2 YFSETQ. The DNA for the CDR3 is TGCGCCAGCAGCGCCGGGACAGGGGGCTTATACGAGCAGTACTTC. The encoded protein is CASSAGTGGLYEQYF. The complete variable domain, with remaining parts taken from reference TRBV5-1 and TRBJ2-7, reads KAGVTQTPRYLIKTRGQQVTLSCSPISGHRSVSWYQQTPGQGLQFLFEYFSETQRNKGNFPGRFSGRQFSNSRSEMNVSTLELGDSALYLCASSAGTGGLYEQYFGPGTRLTVT.

The table lists this clone with a few counts. The chain joins TRBV19 to TRBJ1-2, with a weak D call TRBD1 (6 bases). CDR1 is LNHDA and CDR2 is SQIVND in the germline V gene (reference sequence). Trimming took off 1 base at V and 6 bases at J, with 9 bases between the two ends. The CDR3 consists of 13 residues. The chain's CDR3 is CASSIAQGHGYTF. The CDR3 coding sequence is TGTGCCAGTAGTATAGCGCAGGGGCATGGCTACACCTTC. The whole variable domain, filled in from reference TRBV19 and TRBJ1-2, reads DGGITQSPKYLFRKEGQNVTLSCEQNLNHDAMYWYRQDPGQGLRLIYYSQIVNDFQKGDIAEGYSVSREKKESFPLTVTSAQKNPTAFYLCASSIAQGHGYTFGSGTRLTVV.

The chain joins TRBV4-1 to TRBJ2-3; D might be TRBD2 (5 bases). Trimming took 4 bases from V and 5 from J, leaving 13 bases between them. This CDR3 has 14 residues. Looked up from germline, CDR1 is MGHRA and CDR2 is YSYEKL. The CDR3 bases are TGCGCCAGCAGCCCCTTCCAAGGAGGAGATACGCAGTATTTT. As protein: CASSPFQGGDTQYF.

This clone appeared a few times. The chain has TRBV6-5 and TRBJ1-2; TRBD1 aligns across 7 bases. The trim removed 4 bases at V and 2 bases at J, leaving 4 bases unmatched. The CDR3 totals 14 residues. Germline V CDR1 and CDR2: MNHEY, SVGAGI. The CDR3 here is CASSFLQGNYGYTF. CDR3 sequence (DNA): TGTGCCAGCAGTTTTTTACAGGGGAACTATGGCTACACCTTC.

The count of this clone is one. The chain recombines TRBV4-1 with TRBJ2-7; possible D gene TRBD2, 6 bases. Germline V gives CDR1 MGHRA, CDR2 YSYEKL. V was clipped by 3 bases and J by 3 bases, with 15 bases between them. CDR3 length equals 15 residues. The CDR3 nucleotides are TGCGCCAGCAGCCAGTTGGTGGGACTCGTCTACGAGCAGTACTTC. The encoded protein is CASSQLVGLVYEQYF.

The chain joins TRBV5-1 to TRBJ2-5; D is possibly TRBD2 (6 bases). Germline-derived CDR1 and CDR2 are SGHRS and YFSETQ. The CDR3 totals 15 residues. V shed 1 base and J shed 3 bases, with 13 bases lying between them. The CDR3 DNA follows: TGCGCCAGCAGCTTGTGGCAGGGAGGAAAAGAGACCCAGTACTTC. Protein product: CASSLWQGGKETQYF.

V is TRBV6-1 and J is TRBJ1-3, with 10 nucleotides matching TRBD1. This CDR3 has 14 residues. V was clipped by 5 bases and J by 8 bases; unmatched bases: 6. The germline V gene has CDR1 MNHNS and CDR2 SASEGT. CDR3 sequence reads: CASSQTGGSDTIYF. For the CDR3, the DNA is TGTGCCAGCAGTCAGACAGGGGGCTCGGACACCATATATTTT.

This chain links TRBV7-8 with TRBJ2-7; D gene ambiguous. Per the germline V gene, CDR1 is SGHVS and CDR2 is FQNEAQ. With 5 bases removed from V and 2 bases from J, the gap between germline ends came to 10 bases. The CDR3 covers 13 residues. This CDR3 reads CASSVRLAYEQYF. CDR3 nucleotides: TGTGCCAGCAGCGTCCGCCTAGCCTACGAGCAGTACTTC.

The chain employs TRBV9 and TRBJ2-1; 9 bases map to TRBD2. This CDR3 has 15 amino acids. The germline V gene encodes CDR1 SGDLS and CDR2 YYNGEE. Trimming took 0 bases from V and 4 from J; bases not matched to a gene: 2. The CDR3 nucleotides read TGTGCCAGCAGCGTAGGGACTAGCGCTTACAATGAGCAGTTCTTC. Translating it yields CASSVGTSAYNEQFF.

With respect to this clone: The junction differs from germline at one of its ends, possibly a read error. The chain is built from TRBV7-2 and TRBJ2-1, with 7 bases aligning to TRBD1. The CDR3 runs to 16 residues. CDR1 is SGHTA, CDR2 FQGNSA, per germline. DNA for the CDR3: TGTGCCAGCAGCCTCCAACCGGGACAGCTCAGCAATAAGCAGTTCTTC. Residues: CASSLQPGQLSNKQFF.

The chain joins TRBV7-2 to TRBJ2-1, with 9 bases identical to TRBD2. The CDR3 runs to 15 residues. CDR1 is SGHTA, CDR2 FQGNSA, per germline. The ends lost 1 base at V and 3 bases at J; junction bases unmatched: 1. CDR3 bases: TGTGCCAGCAGCTTAGGAGCGGGGGGCTACAATGAGCAGTTCTTC. Its translation: CASSLGAGGYNEQFF.

CDR3: CASDTGGLSEAFF. As DNA, the CDR3 is TGTGCCAGTGACACAGGGGGATTGAGTGAAGCTTTCTTT. The chain combines TRBV19 with TRBJ1-1; TRBD1 aligns across 8 bases. CDR1 and CDR2 from the germline V gene are LNHDA and SQIVND (reference sequence). The V gene end was trimmed by 8 bases and the J gene end by 7 bases; junction bases not matched to a gene: 9. CDR3 size: 13 residues.

The rearrangement uses TRBV6-1 and TRBJ1-1; D gene ambiguous. The V end lost 6 bases, the J end lost 0 bases, and 8 bases lay between the germline ends. The CDR3 sequence is 13 residues long. Germline values: CDR1 MNHNS, CDR2 SASEGT. CDR3 sequence: CASRFTVNTEAFF. The CDR3 DNA reads as TGTGCCAGCAGATTTACAGTGAACACTGAAGCTTTCTTT.

The chain uses TRBV6-5 and TRBJ1-1; 7 nucleotides match TRBD1. V shed 5 bases and J 4 bases; nucleotides not matched to a gene: 4. CDR3 size: 13 residues. The germline CDR1 and CDR2 sequences are MNHEY and SVGAGI. CDR3 protein: CASSRQGGTEAFF. The CDR3 DNA reads TGTGCCAGCAGTCGACAGGGCGGCACTGAAGCTTTCTTT.

This chain uses TRBV25-1 with TRBJ2-5, with TRBD1 identical over 7 bases. The V and J ends lost 2 bases and 7 bases, in that order; junction bases with no gene match: 7. Germline V gene sequence: CDR1 MGHDK, CDR2 SYGVNS. The CDR3 covers 14 residues. The chain's CDR3 is CASSEPGGEGTQYF. For the CDR3, the DNA is TGTGCCAGCAGTGAACCAGGGGGAGAGGGGACCCAGTACTTC.

This chain links TRBV10-3 with TRBJ1-2, with no clear D. V was shortened by 1 base and J by 2 bases, with 8 bases between the two germline ends. The CDR3 has 14 residues. The germline V gene has CDR1 ENHRY and CDR2 SYGVKD. This CDR3 reads CAISEYGENYGYTF. For the CDR3, the DNA is TGTGCCATCAGTGAGTACGGGGAGAACTATGGCTACACCTTC.

A few counts support this clone. This chain connects TRBV6-4 to TRBJ1-1, with D possibly TRBD1 on 5 matching bases. The CDR3 is 11 amino acids. V gave up 10 bases and J gave up 5 bases, with 11 bases separating them. CDR1 and CDR2 (germline): MRHNA, SNTAGT. CDR3: CATWRGTEAFF. In DNA form, the CDR3 reads TGTGCCACCTGGCGGGGGACTGAAGCTTTCTTT.

The sample holds one count of this clone. The chain carries TRBV6-1 and TRBJ1-5; TRBD1 aligns across 8 bases. V trimming: 4 bases; J trimming: 8 bases; junction bases outside the gene matches: 10. Germline V lookup: CDR1 MNHNS, CDR2 SASEGT. The CDR3 is 15 residues long. CDR3 nucleotides: TGTGCCAGCAGTGCAGACAGGGGCGAGGGGGAGCCCCAGCATTTT. Translated: CASSADRGEGEPQHF.

J is TRBJ1-2 and V is TRBV14; 7 bases match TRBD1. The CDR3 has 16 residues. Germline CDR1 and CDR2: SGHDN and FVKESK. The V segment lost 3 bases and the J segment 4 bases; nucleotides outside the gene matches: 11. CDR3 in amino acids: CASSHIGQDGIYGYTF. CDR3 DNA: TGTGCCAGCAGCCATATTGGACAGGACGGGATCTATGGCTACACCTTC.

This clone is a singleton in its sample. The V call is TRBV10-3, the J call TRBJ2-7, with TRBD1 as a possible D gene (6 bases). Trimming removed 4 bases from V and 2 bases from J, with 18 bases in between. The germline V gene has CDR1 ENHRY and CDR2 SYGVKD. The CDR3 contains 16 residues. The CDR3 nucleotides are TGTGCCATCAGTGGCTCCGGGACAAAGTTCACCTACGAGCAGTACTTC. It translates to CAISGSGTKFTYEQYF.

The chain has TRBV5-4 and TRBJ1-2, with 8 bases aligning to TRBD1. The CDR3 runs to 16 residues. Trimming cost V 4 bases and J 4 bases; bases outside gene matches: 12. The germline CDR1 and CDR2 sequences are SGHNT and YYREEE (reference sequence). In DNA form, the CDR3 reads TGTGCCAGCAGCCCACCGGGACAGGAGGCCTCCTATGGCTACACCTTC. Translated, it gives CASSPPGQEASYGYTF.

This clone is a singleton in its sample. The J gene is TRBJ2-1, the V gene TRBV4-1, with 8 bases identical to TRBD1. This CDR3 spans 14 amino acids. V was clipped by 4 bases and J by 7 bases; unmatched bases: 6. Germline lookup yields CDR1 MGHRA and CDR2 YSYEKL. The CDR3 region has the DNA TGCGCCAGCAGCCCGGGACAGGTTGAAAATGAGCAGTTCTTC. As protein: CASSPGQVENEQFF.

V usage is TRBV10-1 and J usage is TRBJ2-2, with TRBD1 as a possible D gene (7 bases). This CDR3 has 16 residues. Per the germline V gene, CDR1 is WNHNN and CDR2 is SYGVQD (reference sequence). The V end was cut by 2 bases, the J end by 2 bases, with 12 bases between. The CDR3 region has the DNA TGCGCCAGCAGTGAGGCGGGACAGATTAACACCGGGGAGCTGTTTTTT. Translating gives CASSEAGQINTGELFF.

The V gene is TRBV11-2, the J gene TRBJ2-1, with 9 bases that match TRBD1. V dropped 0 bases and J dropped 7; count of bases not matched to a gene: 13. CDR1 SGHAT and CDR2 FQNNGV come from the germline V gene. CDR3 size: 18 residues. The CDR3 here is CASSLEFVGTGITNEQFF. The CDR3 DNA reads TGTGCCAGCAGCTTAGAGTTTGTGGGGACAGGGATTACGAATGAGCAGTTCTTC.

V gene TRBV7-9 combines with J gene TRBJ2-5; 8 bases are shared with TRBD2. V lost 5 bases, J lost 7 bases, and 18 bases stayed unmatched. Germline V gives CDR1 SEHNR, CDR2 FQNEAQ (reference sequence). The CDR3 runs 17 residues. CDR3 sequence: CASSPPVAGGGSGTQYF. The CDR3 DNA is TGTGCCAGCAGCCCCCCCGTCGCGGGGGGTGGATCTGGGACCCAGTACTTC.

The DNA of the CDR3 is TGCGCCAGCAGCTTGGGTGACGGGGGCTCCTACAATGAGCAGTTCTTC. Protein sequence: CASSLGDGGSYNEQFF. The chain has TRBV5-1 and TRBJ2-1; TRBD2 is a possible D gene (6 bases). Germline assignment: CDR1 SGHRS and CDR2 YFSETQ. The germline V and J ends were trimmed by 0 bases and 0 bases, with 10 bases remaining between them. This CDR3 comprises 16 residues.

The genes are TRBV6-6 and TRBJ1-6, with D tentatively TRBD1 (6 bases). V was trimmed by 8 bases and J by 7 bases, leaving 21 bases between them. This CDR3 is 16 amino acids long. CDR1 and CDR2 (germline): MNHNY, SVGAGI (reference sequence). The CDR3 loop is CASQSLLTGTNSPLHF. The CDR3 DNA reads TGTGCCAGCCAGTCTCTTCTTACAGGGACCAATTCACCCCTCCACTTT.